This T cell receptor beta chain appears in the sequencing data of a study of T cell changes during pregnancy in multiple sclerosis. The table came from immunoSEQ multiplex PCR; TCRdb's copy has only in-frame clones and leaves some out. The table lists fewer than 45,000 clones, around 89% of them singletons. From germline, CDR1 is SQVTM and CDR2 ANQGSEA. V lost 5 bases and J lost 3, with 10 bases in between. This CDR3 has 13 amino acids. The chain uses TRBV29-1 and TRBJ1-4, with a weak D call TRBD1 (6 bases). This clonotype originated in a female donor with multiple sclerosis, enrolled in a pregnancy study. The specimen comprised CD4+ T cells from peripheral blood mononuclear cells, sampled in the first trimester of pregnancy. In nucleotides, the CDR3 is TGCAGCGTTCGACCAGGGGCTAATGAAAAACTGTTTTTT. This sequence encodes CSVRPGANEKLFF. The variable domain in full, completed from reference TRBV29-1 and TRBJ1-4, reads SAVISQKPSRDICQRGTSLTIQCQVDSQVTMMFWYRQQPGQSLTLIATANQGSEATYESGFVIDKFPISRPNLTFSTLTVSNMSPEDSSIYLCSVRPGANEKLFFGSGTQLSVL.